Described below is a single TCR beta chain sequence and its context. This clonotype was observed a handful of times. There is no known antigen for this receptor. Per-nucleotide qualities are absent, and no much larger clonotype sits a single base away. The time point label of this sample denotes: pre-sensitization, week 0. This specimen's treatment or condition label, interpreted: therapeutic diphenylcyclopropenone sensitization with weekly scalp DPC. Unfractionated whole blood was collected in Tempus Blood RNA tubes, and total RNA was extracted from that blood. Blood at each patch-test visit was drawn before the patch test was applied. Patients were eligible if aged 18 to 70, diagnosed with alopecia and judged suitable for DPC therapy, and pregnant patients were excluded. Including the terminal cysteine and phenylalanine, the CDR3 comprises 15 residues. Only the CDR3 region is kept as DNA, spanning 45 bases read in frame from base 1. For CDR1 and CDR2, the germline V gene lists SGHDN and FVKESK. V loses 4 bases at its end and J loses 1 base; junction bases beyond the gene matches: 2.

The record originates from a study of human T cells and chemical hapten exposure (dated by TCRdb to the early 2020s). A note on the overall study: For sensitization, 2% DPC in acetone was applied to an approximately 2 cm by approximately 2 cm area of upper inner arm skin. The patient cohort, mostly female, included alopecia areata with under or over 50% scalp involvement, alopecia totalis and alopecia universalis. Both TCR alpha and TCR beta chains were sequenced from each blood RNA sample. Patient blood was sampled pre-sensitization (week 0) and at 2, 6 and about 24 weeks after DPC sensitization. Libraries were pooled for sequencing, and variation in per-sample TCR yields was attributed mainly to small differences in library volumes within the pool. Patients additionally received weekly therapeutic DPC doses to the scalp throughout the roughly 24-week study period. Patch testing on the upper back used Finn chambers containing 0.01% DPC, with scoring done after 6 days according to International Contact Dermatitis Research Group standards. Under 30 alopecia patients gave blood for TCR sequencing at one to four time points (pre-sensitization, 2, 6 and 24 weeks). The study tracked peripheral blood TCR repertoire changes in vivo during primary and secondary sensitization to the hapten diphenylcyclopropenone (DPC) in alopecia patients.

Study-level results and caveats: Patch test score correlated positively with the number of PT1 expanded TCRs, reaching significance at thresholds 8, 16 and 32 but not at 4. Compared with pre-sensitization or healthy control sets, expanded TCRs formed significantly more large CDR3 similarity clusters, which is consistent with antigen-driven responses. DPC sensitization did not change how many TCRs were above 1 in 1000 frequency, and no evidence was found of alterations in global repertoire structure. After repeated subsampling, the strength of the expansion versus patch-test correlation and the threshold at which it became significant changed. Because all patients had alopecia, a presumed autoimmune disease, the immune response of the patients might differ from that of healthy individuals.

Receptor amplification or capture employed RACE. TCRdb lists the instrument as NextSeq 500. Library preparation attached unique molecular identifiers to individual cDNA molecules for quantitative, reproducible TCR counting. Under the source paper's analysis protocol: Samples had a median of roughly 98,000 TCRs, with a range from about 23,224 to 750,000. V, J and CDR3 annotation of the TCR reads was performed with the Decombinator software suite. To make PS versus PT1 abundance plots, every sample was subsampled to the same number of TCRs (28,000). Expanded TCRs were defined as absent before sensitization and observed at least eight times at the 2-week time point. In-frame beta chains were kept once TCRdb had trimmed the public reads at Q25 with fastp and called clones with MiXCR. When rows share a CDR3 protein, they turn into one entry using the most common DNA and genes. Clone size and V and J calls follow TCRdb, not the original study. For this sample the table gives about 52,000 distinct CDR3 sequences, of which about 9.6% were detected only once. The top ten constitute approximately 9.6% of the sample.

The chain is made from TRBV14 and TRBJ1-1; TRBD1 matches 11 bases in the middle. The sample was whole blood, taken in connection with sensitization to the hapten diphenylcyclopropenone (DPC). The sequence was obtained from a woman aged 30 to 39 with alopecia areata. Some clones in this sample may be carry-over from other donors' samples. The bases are TGTGCCAGCAGCCGGACAGGGGGCCCGAACACTGAAGCTTTCTTT. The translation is CASSRTGGPNTEAFF.